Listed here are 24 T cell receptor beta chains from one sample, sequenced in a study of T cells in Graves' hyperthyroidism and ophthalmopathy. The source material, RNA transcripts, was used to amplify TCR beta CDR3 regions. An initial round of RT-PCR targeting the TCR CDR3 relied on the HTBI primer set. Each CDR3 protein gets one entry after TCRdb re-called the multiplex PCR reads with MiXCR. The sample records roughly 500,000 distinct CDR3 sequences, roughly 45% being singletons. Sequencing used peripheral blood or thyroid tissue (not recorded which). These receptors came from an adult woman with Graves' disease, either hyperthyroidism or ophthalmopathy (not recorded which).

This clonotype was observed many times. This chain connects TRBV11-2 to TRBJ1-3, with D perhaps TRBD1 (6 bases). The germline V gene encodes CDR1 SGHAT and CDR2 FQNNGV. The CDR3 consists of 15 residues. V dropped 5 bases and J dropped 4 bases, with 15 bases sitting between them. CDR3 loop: CASSLQGNAGNTIYF. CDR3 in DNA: TGTGCCAGCAGCCTACAGGGAAACGCGGGAAACACCATATATTTT.

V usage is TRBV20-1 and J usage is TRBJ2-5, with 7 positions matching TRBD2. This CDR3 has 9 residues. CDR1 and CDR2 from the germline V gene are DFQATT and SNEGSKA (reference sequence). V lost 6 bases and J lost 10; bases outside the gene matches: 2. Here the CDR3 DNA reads TGCAGTGCAACGGGGGGCCAGTACTTC. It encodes CSATGGQYF.

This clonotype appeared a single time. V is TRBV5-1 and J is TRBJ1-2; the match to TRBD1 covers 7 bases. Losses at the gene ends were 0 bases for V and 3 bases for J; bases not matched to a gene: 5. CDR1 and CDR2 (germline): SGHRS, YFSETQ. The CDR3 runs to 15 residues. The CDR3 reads CASSLGRTGDYGYTF. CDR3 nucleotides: TGCGCCAGCAGCTTGGGCCGTACAGGGGACTATGGCTACACCTTC.

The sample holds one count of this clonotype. This CDR3 reads CSANRDYNEQYF. The CDR3 DNA sequence: TGCAGCGCAAACCGGGACTACAATGAGCAGTACTTC. The rearrangement uses TRBV29-1 and TRBJ2-7; 7 bases align to TRBD2. V shed 7 bases and J 7 bases; nucleotides not matched to a gene: 10. The CDR3 contains 12 residues. Germline CDR1 and CDR2: SQVTM and ANQGSEA.

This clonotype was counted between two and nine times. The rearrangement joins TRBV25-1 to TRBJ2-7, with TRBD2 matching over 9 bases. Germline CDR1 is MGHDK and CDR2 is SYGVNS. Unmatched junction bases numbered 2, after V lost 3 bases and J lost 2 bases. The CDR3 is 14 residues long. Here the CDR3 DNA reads TGTGCCAGCAGTGAGCTAGCGGGGACCTACGAGCAGTACTTC. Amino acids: CASSELAGTYEQYF.

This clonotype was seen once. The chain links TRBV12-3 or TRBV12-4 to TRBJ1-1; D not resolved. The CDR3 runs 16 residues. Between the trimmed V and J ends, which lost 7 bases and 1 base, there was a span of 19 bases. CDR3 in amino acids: CASTARVVAPNTEAFF. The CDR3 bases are TGTGCCAGCACCGCCCGGGTTGTAGCGCCGAACACTGAAGCTTTCTTT.

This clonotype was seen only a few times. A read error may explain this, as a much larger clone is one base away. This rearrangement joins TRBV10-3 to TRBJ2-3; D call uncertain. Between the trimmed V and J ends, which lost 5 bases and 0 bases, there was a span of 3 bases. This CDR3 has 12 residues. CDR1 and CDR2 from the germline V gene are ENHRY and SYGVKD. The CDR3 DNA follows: TGTGCCATCAGTCCTAGCACAGATACGCAGTATTTT. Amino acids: CAISPSTDTQYF.

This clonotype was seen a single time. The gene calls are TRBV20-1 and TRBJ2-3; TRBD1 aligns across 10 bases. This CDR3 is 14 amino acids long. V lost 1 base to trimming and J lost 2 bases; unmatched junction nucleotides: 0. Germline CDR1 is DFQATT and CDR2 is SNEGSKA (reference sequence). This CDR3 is CSARGQGATDTQYF. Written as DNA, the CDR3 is TGCAGTGCTAGAGGACAGGGGGCCACAGATACGCAGTATTTT.

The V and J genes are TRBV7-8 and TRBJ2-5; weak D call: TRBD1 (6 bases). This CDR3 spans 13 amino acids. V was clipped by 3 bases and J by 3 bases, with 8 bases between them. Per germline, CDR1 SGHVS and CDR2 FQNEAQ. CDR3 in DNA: TGTGCCAGCAGCTTGGGACATAAAGAGACCCAGTACTTC. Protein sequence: CASSLGHKETQYF.

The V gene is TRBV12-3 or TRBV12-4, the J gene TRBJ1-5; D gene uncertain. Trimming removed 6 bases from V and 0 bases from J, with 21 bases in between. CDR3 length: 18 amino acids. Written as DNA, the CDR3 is TGTGCCAGCAGCCGGGGTAGGAAGGGAGCTTATAGCAATCAGCCCCAGCATTTT. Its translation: CASSRGRKGAYSNQPQHF.

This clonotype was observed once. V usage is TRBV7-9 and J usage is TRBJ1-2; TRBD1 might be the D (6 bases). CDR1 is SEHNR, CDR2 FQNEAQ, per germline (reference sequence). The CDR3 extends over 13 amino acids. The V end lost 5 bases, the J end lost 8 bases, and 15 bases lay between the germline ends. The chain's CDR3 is CASSVSSGGGYTF. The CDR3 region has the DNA TGTGCCAGCAGCGTGTCCAGTGGGGGCGGCTACACCTTC.

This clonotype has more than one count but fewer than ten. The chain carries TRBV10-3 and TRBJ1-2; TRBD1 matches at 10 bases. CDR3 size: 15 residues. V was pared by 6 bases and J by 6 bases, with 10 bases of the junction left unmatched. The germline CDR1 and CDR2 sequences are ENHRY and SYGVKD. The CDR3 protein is CAIRGQGRYTDGYTF. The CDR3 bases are TGTGCCATCAGGGGACAGGGGCGGTATACCGATGGCTACACCTTC.

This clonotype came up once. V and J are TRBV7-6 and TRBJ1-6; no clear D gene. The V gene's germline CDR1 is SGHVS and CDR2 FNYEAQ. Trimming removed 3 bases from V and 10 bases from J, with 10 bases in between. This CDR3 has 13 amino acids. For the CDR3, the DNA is TGTGCCAGCAGCTTGCAGGCGTCCTCACCCCTCCACTTT. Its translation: CASSLQASSPLHF.

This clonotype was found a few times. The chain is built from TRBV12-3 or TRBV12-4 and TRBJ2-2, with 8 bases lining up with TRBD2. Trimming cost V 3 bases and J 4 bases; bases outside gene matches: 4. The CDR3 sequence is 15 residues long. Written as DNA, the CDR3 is TGTGCCAGCAGTTTTGCGGGAGGATCCACCGGGGAGCTGTTTTTT. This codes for CASSFAGGSTGELFF.

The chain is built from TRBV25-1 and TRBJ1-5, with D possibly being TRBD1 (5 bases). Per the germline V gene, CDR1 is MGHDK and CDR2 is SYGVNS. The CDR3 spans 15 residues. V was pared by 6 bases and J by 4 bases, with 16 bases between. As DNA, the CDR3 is TGTGCCAGCAGCGCCCGAGGGGCCGGGAATCAGCCCCAGCATTTT. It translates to CASSARGAGNQPQHF. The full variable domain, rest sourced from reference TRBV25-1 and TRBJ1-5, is EADIYQTPRYLVIGTGKKITLECSQTMGHDKMYWYQQDPGMELHLIHYSYGVNSTEKGDLSSESTVSRIRTEHFPLTLESARPSHTSQYLCASSARGAGNQPQHFGDGTRLSIL.

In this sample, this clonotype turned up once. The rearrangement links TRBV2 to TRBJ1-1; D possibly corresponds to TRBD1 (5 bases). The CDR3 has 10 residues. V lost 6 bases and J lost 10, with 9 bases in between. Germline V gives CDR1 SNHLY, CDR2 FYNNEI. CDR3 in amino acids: CASRGDGAFF. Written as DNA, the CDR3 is TGTGCCAGCAGGGGGGACGGAGCTTTCTTT.

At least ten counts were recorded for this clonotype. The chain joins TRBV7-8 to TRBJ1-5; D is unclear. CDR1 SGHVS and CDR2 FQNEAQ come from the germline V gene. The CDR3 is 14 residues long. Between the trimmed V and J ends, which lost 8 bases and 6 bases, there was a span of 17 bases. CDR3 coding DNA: TGTGCCAGCTCCAGAGCCGTCGGTTCTCAGCCCCAGCATTTT. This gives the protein CASSRAVGSQPQHF.

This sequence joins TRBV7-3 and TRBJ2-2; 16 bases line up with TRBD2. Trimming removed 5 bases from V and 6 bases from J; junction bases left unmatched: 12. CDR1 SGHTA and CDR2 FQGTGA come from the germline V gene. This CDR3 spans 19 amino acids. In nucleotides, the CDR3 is TGTGCCAGCAGCCGCGGGACTAGCGGGAGGGCCGGCGCTGCCGGGGAGCTGTTTTTT. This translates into CASSRGTSGRAGAAGELFF. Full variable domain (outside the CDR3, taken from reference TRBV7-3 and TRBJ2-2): GAGVSQTPSNKVTEKGKYVELRCDPISGHTALYWYRQSLGQGPEFLIYFQGTGAADDSGLPNDRFFAVRPEGSVSTLKIQRTERGDSAVYLCASSRGTSGRAGAAGELFFGEGSRLTVL.

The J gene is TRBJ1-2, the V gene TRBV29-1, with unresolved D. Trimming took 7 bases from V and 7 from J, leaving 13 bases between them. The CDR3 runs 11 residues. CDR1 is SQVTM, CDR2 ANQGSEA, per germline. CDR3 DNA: TGCAGCGGTCTAAGACGGTCTGGCTACACCTTC. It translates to CSGLRRSGYTF.

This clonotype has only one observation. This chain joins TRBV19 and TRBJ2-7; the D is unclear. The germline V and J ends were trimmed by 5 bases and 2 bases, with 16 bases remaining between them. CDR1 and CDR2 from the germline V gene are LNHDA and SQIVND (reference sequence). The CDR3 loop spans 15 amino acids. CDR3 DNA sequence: TGTGCCAGTAGTCCTACTGAGCAGGTAACCTACGAGCAGTACTTC. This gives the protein CASSPTEQVTYEQYF.

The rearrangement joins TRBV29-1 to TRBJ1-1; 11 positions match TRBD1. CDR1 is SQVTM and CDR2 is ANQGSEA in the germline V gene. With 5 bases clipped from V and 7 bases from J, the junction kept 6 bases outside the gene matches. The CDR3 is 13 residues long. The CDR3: CSVNGQGAFEAFF. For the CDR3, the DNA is TGCAGCGTTAACGGACAGGGGGCATTTGAAGCTTTCTTT.

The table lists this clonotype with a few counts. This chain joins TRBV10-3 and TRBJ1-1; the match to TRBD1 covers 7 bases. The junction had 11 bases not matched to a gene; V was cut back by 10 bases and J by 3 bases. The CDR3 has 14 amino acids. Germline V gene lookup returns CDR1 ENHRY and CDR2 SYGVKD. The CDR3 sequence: CASRTTGRHTEAFF. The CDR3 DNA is TGTGCCAGCAGGACGACAGGGCGGCACACTGAAGCTTTCTTT.

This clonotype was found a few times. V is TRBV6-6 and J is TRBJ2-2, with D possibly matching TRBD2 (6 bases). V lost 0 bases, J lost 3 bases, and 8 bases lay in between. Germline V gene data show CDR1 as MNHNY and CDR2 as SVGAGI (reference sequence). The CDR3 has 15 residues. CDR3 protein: CASSYSSGHTGELFF. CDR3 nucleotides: TGTGCCAGCAGTTACTCTAGCGGACACACCGGGGAGCTGTTTTTT.

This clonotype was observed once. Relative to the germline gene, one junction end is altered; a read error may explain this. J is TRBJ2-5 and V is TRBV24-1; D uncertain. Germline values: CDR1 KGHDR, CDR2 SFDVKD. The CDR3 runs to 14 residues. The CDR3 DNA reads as TGCGCCACCAGTGATCTAGTAGCAGCAGGGACCCAGTACTTC. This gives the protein CATSDLVAAGTQYF.